A selection of T cell receptor beta chains follows, all from one sample in a study of Ad26.COV2.S vaccination and SARS-CoV-2 variants. Using immunoSEQ multiplex PCR, the repertoire was profiled, and TCRdb retains in-frame clones only, with some absent. The profile covers 500,000 or so clones, with 87% appearing a single time and 9.5% to 15% taken by the ten largest. Here the sequenced sample was peripheral blood, taken in a trial of Ad26.COV2.S vaccine versus placebo. These receptors came from a person aged 18 to 65 who received the Ad26.COV2.S COVID-19 vaccine or a placebo. Each CDR3 is given with its conserved first and last residue. A D gene is named only where the DNA matches it firmly. Clone size is shown for a subset of rows, as once, few, many or a class of expanded clone.

D,J,V,size,CDR3,DNA
-,TRBJ2-3,TRBV5-1,-,CASSLGSGPTDTQYF,TGCGCCAGCAGCTTGGGGTCGGGCCCCACAGATACGCAGTATTTT
TRBD1,TRBJ2-5,TRBV28,-,CASRQGQGVGETQYF,TGTGCCAGCAGACAGGGACAGGGAGTCGGGGAGACCCAGTACTTC
TRBD1,TRBJ1-4,TRBV2,-,CASRDRGRTNEKLFF,TGTGCCAGCAGGGACAGGGGGCGAACTAATGAAAAACTGTTTTTT
-,TRBJ2-1,TRBV3-1/TRBV3-2,-,CASSQDRRVSYNEQFF,TGTGCCAGCAGCCAAGACCGAAGGGTGTCGTACAATGAGCAGTTCTTC
-,TRBJ2-3,TRBV12-3/TRBV12-4,once,CASSLSSLGTQYF,TGTGCCAGCAGTTTATCTAGCCTGGGTACGCAGTATTTT
TRBD2,TRBJ2-3,TRBV7-3,-,CASSPGTSGSQYF,TGTGCCAGCAGCCCCGGGACTAGCGGCTCGCAGTATTTT
-,TRBJ1-1,TRBV19,-,CAARGPFEAFF,TGTGCCGCCCGGGGCCCCTTTGAAGCTTTCTTT
-,TRBJ1-2,TRBV29-1,-,CSVSKGVPGYTF,TGCAGCGTCTCTAAGGGAGTACCAGGCTACACCTTC
-,TRBJ2-2,TRBV28,-,CASSLGPQTELFF,TGTGCCAGCAGTTTGGGCCCTCAAACGGAGCTGTTTTTT
TRBD2,TRBJ2-1,TRBV11-3,-,CASSLGGTSDEQFF,TGTGCCAGCAGCTTAGGAGGGACTAGCGATGAGCAGTTCTTC
TRBD2,TRBJ2-1,TRBV6-4,-,CASRRERGPYNEQFF,TGTGCCAGCCGAAGGGAGCGGGGGCCCTACAATGAGCAGTTCTTC